Listed here are 22 T cell receptor beta chains from one sample, sequenced in a study of T cell responses to AZD1222 COVID-19 vaccine. Libraries were prepared by immunoSEQ multiplex PCR; TCRdb keeps only in-frame clonotypes and omits some of them. The sample contains tens of thousands of clones, roughly four fifths of which appear only once. The material was peripheral blood, obtained on day 0 of AZD1222 vaccination. The receptors derive from an adult in good health.

The rearrangement joins TRBV7-6 to TRBJ2-3; 11 nucleotides align to TRBD2. J gave up 3 bases and V 4 bases, and 6 bases lay outside the gene matches. The germline CDR1 and CDR2 sequences are SGHVS and FNYEAQ. The CDR3 contains 16 residues. In nucleotides, the CDR3 is TGTGCCAGCAGCTCCTTAGCGGGGGGGCTTACAGATACGCAGTATTTT. It specifies CASSSLAGGLTDTQYF.

The V and J genes are TRBV11-3 and TRBJ2-3; 8 nucleotides align to TRBD2. Losses at the gene ends were 0 bases for V and 6 bases for J; bases not matched to a gene: 5. This CDR3 region has 15 residues. Germline V gives CDR1 SGHNT, CDR2 YENEEA. CDR3 in DNA: TGTGCCAGCAGCTTAGAGACGGGGGGGTTTGATACGCAGTATTTT. It encodes CASSLETGGFDTQYF.

The V and J genes are TRBV4-3 and TRBJ2-7, with TRBD1 as a possible D gene (6 bases). CDR3 size: 15 residues. V shed 0 bases and J shed 6 bases, with 15 bases lying between them. The V gene's germline CDR1 is LGHNA and CDR2 YSLEER. CDR3 DNA: TGCGCCAGCAGCCAAGAGTTCGCAGGGGTCGCCGAGCAGTACTTC. This codes for CASSQEFAGVAEQYF.

DNA for the CDR3: TGTGCCAGCAGCTTGTTAGCGGGGGCCTCCACAGATACGCAGTATTTT. Its protein is CASSLLAGASTDTQYF. The rearrangement links TRBV5-4 to TRBJ2-3; 9 nucleotides match TRBD2. V shed 1 base, J shed 2 bases, and the junction held 5 bases outside the gene matches. CDR3 length equals 16 residues. Germline V gene sequence: CDR1 SGHNT, CDR2 YYREEE (reference sequence). Drawing the rest from reference TRBV5-4 and TRBJ2-3, the complete variable domain is ETGVTQSPTHLIKTRGQQVTLRCSSQSGHNTVSWYQQALGQGPQFIFQYYREEENGRGNFPPRFSGLQFPNYSSELNVNALELDDSALYLCASSLLAGASTDTQYFGPGTRLTVL.

This clone has only one observation. The chain uses TRBV19 and TRBJ2-7, with D perhaps matching TRBD1 (5 bases). Trimming shortened V by 5 bases and J by 5 bases, and 13 bases separated the two germline ends. The CDR3 has 13 residues. CDR1 and CDR2 (germline): LNHDA, SQIVND (reference sequence). CDR3 amino acids: CASSGVQGDEQYF. The CDR3 DNA follows: TGTGCCAGTAGTGGCGTTCAGGGCGACGAGCAGTACTTC.

The chain employs TRBV6-5 and TRBJ2-7, with TRBD1 matching 8 bases. Germline V CDR1 and CDR2: MNHEY, SVGAGI. The CDR3 sequence is 13 residues long. V lost 10 bases and J lost 0; bases outside the gene matches: 5. CDR3: CATRDRSSYEQYF. CDR3 in DNA: TGTGCCACCCGGGACAGGAGCTCCTACGAGCAGTACTTC.

The chain has TRBV7-3 and TRBJ1-1; no firm D call. Between the trimmed V and J ends, which lost 5 bases and 1 base, there was a span of 11 bases. The CDR3 totals 14 residues. CDR1 and CDR2 (germline): SGHTA, FQGTGA. CDR3 in amino acids: CASSPGGPNTEAFF. CDR3 nucleotide sequence: TGTGCCAGCAGCCCAGGAGGCCCGAACACTGAAGCTTTCTTT.

The chain links TRBV5-4 to TRBJ2-7, with D possibly called TRBD1 or TRBD2 (6 bases each). The V end was cut by 4 bases, the J end by 4 bases, with 18 bases between. CDR1 and CDR2 from the germline V gene are SGHNT and YYREEE (reference sequence). The CDR3 sequence is 15 residues long. The CDR3 reads CASSPGTGSGYEQYF. DNA of the CDR3: TGTGCCAGCAGCCCCGGTACAGGGAGCGGGTACGAGCAGTACTTC.

The genes are TRBV7-2 and TRBJ1-2; 9 bases agree with TRBD1. The germline CDR1 and CDR2 sequences are SGHTA and FQGNSA. The CDR3 spans 15 residues. J gave up 4 bases and V 5 bases, and 8 bases lay outside the gene matches. CDR3 loop: CASSLHTGGSYGYTF. The CDR3 DNA reads TGTGCCAGCAGCCTACATACAGGGGGCAGCTATGGCTACACCTTC.

This clone has only one observation. The V call is TRBV6-6, the J call TRBJ1-5; TRBD1 matches at 7 bases. Germline-derived CDR1 and CDR2 are MNHNY and SVGAGI (reference sequence). Trimming at V came to 6 bases and at J to 4 bases, leaving 9 bases not matched to a gene. The CDR3 covers 15 residues. The CDR3 reads CASSQDQTGNQPQHF. CDR3 sequence (DNA): TGTGCCAGCAGCCAGGACCAGACAGGGAATCAGCCCCAGCATTTT.

This clone was detected only a few times. The chain couples TRBV29-1 to TRBJ2-1; the match to TRBD2 covers 7 bases. The CDR3 spans 10 residues. In germline, CDR1 is SQVTM, CDR2 ANQGSEA. After removal of 6 bases from V and 8 bases from J, the junction contained 1 base not matched to a gene. CDR3 residues: CSVAGDEQFF. The CDR3 nucleotides are TGCAGCGTGGCGGGGGATGAGCAGTTCTTC.

V usage is TRBV7-2 and J usage is TRBJ2-5; D is perhaps TRBD1 or TRBD2 (5 bases each). V lost 4 bases, J lost 1 base, and 10 bases lay in between. In germline, CDR1 is SGHTA, CDR2 FQGNSA. The CDR3 sequence is 14 residues long. Written as DNA, the CDR3 is TGTGCCAGCAGCTCCCCGGGGACCCAAGAGACCCAGTACTTC. Its translation: CASSSPGTQETQYF.

This sequence joins TRBV5-4 and TRBJ1-2; D remains unclear. This CDR3 spans 14 amino acids. The germline V and J ends were trimmed by 0 bases and 6 bases, with 12 bases remaining between them. CDR1 is SGHNT and CDR2 is YYREEE in the germline V gene (reference sequence). In DNA, the CDR3 is TGTGCCAGCAGCTTGGGTTCGGGTGGGAATGGCTACACCTTC. It translates to CASSLGSGGNGYTF. The full variable domain, with the rest looked up from reference TRBV5-4 and TRBJ1-2, is ETGVTQSPTHLIKTRGQQVTLRCSSQSGHNTVSWYQQALGQGPQFIFQYYREEENGRGNFPPRFSGLQFPNYSSELNVNALELDDSALYLCASSLGSGGNGYTFGSGTRLTVV.

The chain couples TRBV11-2 to TRBJ1-3; D unclear. Germline CDR1 reads SGHAT; CDR2 reads FQNNGV. V was cut by 0 bases and J by 1 base, with 7 bases left in between. This CDR3 is 15 amino acids long. CDR3 DNA sequence: TGTGCCAGCAGCTTAGAGGGGTCTTCTGGAAACACCATATATTTT. Encoded protein: CASSLEGSSGNTIYF.

The V gene is TRBV6-5, the J gene TRBJ1-4, with TRBD1 identical over 9 bases. This CDR3 spans 14 amino acids. J lost 6 bases, V lost 5 bases, and 4 bases had no gene match. In germline, CDR1 is MNHEY, CDR2 SVGAGI. CDR3: CASSRQGGDEKLFF. The CDR3 bases are TGTGCCAGCAGTCGACAGGGGGGGGATGAAAAACTGTTTTTT.

As for this clone: The same CDR3 is also encoded by other DNA sequences in this sample. The V and J genes are TRBV2 and TRBJ2-1; D is unresolved. Germline lookup yields CDR1 SNHLY and CDR2 FYNNEI. The CDR3 runs to 14 residues. Trimming left V 1 base short and J 0 bases short, with 4 bases between. The CDR3 spells CASSEDSSYNEQFF. CDR3 DNA: TGTGCCAGCAGTGAAGACAGCTCCTACAATGAGCAGTTCTTC.

This chain links TRBV21-1 with TRBJ2-7; the D call of TRBD2 is as the table states it, not checked on the DNA. TRBV21-1 is labeled a pseudogene. The CDR3 is 17 residues long. The CDR3 bases are TGTGCCAGCAGCAAAGGAAAGCGGGGGGTTCTCTCCTACGAGCAGTACTTC. It translates to CASSKGKRGVLSYEQYF.

The chain is built from TRBV4-1 and TRBJ2-6, with a weak D call TRBD2 (5 bases). The V gene's germline CDR1 is MGHRA and CDR2 YSYEKL. This CDR3 comprises 16 residues. V lost 0 bases and J 0 bases, leaving 6 bases between the germline ends. CDR3 DNA sequence: TGCGCCAGCAGCCAAGATGCGGGCTCTGGGGCCAACGTCCTGACTTTC. Amino acids: CASSQDAGSGANVLTF.

The chain joins TRBV7-6 to TRBJ2-5; D possibly matches TRBD1 or TRBD2 (6 bases each). The ends were cut back, 1 base at V and 0 bases at J, with 18 bases in the middle. CDR3 length: 18 amino acids. Per germline, CDR1 SGHVS and CDR2 FNYEAQ. The CDR3 here is CASSLVGGAAIYQETQYF. In DNA, the CDR3 is TGTGCCAGCAGCTTAGTGGGGGGCGCAGCAATATACCAAGAGACCCAGTACTTC.

The chain combines TRBV4-3 with TRBJ1-2; D perhaps matches TRBD1 (5 bases). Germline V gives CDR1 LGHNA, CDR2 YSLEER. Trimming stripped 1 base from V and 4 bases from J, with 13 bases between. This CDR3 has 15 residues. CDR3 sequence (DNA): TGCGCCAGCAGCCAAGCAGCGCCGGGGGGCTATGGCTACACCTTC. Residues: CASSQAAPGGYGYTF.

The gene calls are TRBV6-5 and TRBJ1-2; 7 bases agree with TRBD1. The CDR3 is made up of 13 amino acids. Germline assignment: CDR1 MNHEY and CDR2 SVGAGI. J gave up 3 bases and V 6 bases, and 4 bases lay outside the gene matches. The CDR3 loop reads CASSGRGDYGYTF. For the CDR3, the DNA is TGTGCCAGCAGCGGCAGGGGGGACTATGGCTACACCTTC.

The chain uses TRBV12-3 or TRBV12-4 and TRBJ1-6; D unclear. The CDR3 is 13 amino acids. With 6 bases removed from V and 7 bases from J, the gap between germline ends came to 10 bases. The CDR3 DNA reads TGTGCCAGCAGCAGGTCCAGAAATTCACCCCTCCACTTT. The encoded protein is CASSRSRNSPLHF.